A selection of T cell receptor beta chains follows, all from one sample in a study of chemoradiotherapy in HPV16-positive cancers. Libraries were prepared by immunoSEQ multiplex PCR; TCRdb keeps only in-frame clonotypes and omits some of them. The repertoire holds some 11,000 clones, with about three quarters as singletons. Sampling was conducted from a patient who underwent chemoradiotherapy. Every receptor here comes from a human donor with HPV-associated anogenital cancer. Each CDR3 is given with its conserved first and last residue. Each record gives: D gene, V gene, J gene, clone size, CDR3 DNA, CDR3 protein. D genes are given only for firm matches. Some rows mark clone size as missing; the rest say once, few, many or name a class of expanded clone.

d_call: NA
v_call: TRBV5-1
j_call: TRBJ2-7
clone_size: NA
cdr3_nt: TGCGCCAGCTCCCTGGGGACTTATAACTACGAGCAGTACTTC
cdr3_aa: CASSLGTYNYEQYF

d_call: TRBD1
v_call: TRBV5-1
j_call: TRBJ1-1
clone_size: NA
cdr3_nt: TGCGCCAGCAGCTACCGGGACAGCATGAACACTGAAGCTTTCTTT
cdr3_aa: CASSYRDSMNTEAFF

d_call: TRBD1
v_call: TRBV27
j_call: TRBJ2-7
clone_size: NA
cdr3_nt: TGTGCCAGCAGTGGGTGGGACAGGGGATCCGAGCAGTACTTC
cdr3_aa: CASSGWDRGSEQYF

d_call: NA
v_call: TRBV6-1
j_call: TRBJ1-5
clone_size: NA
cdr3_nt: TGTGCCAGCACCCGGGCCCAAAGCAATCAGCCCCAGCATTTT
cdr3_aa: CASTRAQSNQPQHF

d_call: TRBD2
v_call: TRBV10-3
j_call: TRBJ2-1
clone_size: NA
cdr3_nt: TGTGCCATCAGTTTCAGCACTAGCGCGAGAGACAATGAGCAGTTCTTC
cdr3_aa: CAISFSTSARDNEQFF

d_call: NA
v_call: TRBV27
j_call: TRBJ2-1
clone_size: NA
cdr3_nt: TGTGCCAGCACCGGAAGGGCAGGGGAGAGGAATGAGCAGTTCTTC
cdr3_aa: CASTGRAGERNEQFF

d_call: TRBD1
v_call: TRBV4-3
j_call: TRBJ1-4
clone_size: NA
cdr3_nt: TGCGCCAGCAGCCAAGGGACAGGGGGCGTGAATGAAAAACTGTTTTTT
cdr3_aa: CASSQGTGGVNEKLFF

d_call: NA
v_call: TRBV29-1
j_call: TRBJ2-1
clone_size: NA
cdr3_nt: TGCAGCGTTTTTGCGGATACCTACAATGAGCAGTTCTTC
cdr3_aa: CSVFADTYNEQFF

d_call: NA
v_call: TRBV7-9
j_call: TRBJ2-1
clone_size: NA
cdr3_nt: TGTGCCAGCAGCCCAACAGGGTATGAGCAGTTCTTC
cdr3_aa: CASSPTGYEQFF

d_call: NA
v_call: TRBV5-1
j_call: TRBJ2-5
clone_size: NA
cdr3_nt: TGCGCCAGCACGGAGGGGGGGACTAACCCCCGGGAGACCCAGTACTTC
cdr3_aa: CASTEGGTNPRETQYF

d_call: TRBD1
v_call: TRBV29-1
j_call: TRBJ2-7
clone_size: NA
cdr3_nt: TGCAGCGTTGAAGATCAGGGGACAGGAAGTGGCGAGCAGTACTTC
cdr3_aa: CSVEDQGTGSGEQYF

d_call: NA
v_call: TRBV28
j_call: TRBJ2-5
clone_size: NA
cdr3_nt: TGTGCCAGCAGTACCCGAACAGGGACCGAGACCCAGTACTTC
cdr3_aa: CASSTRTGTETQYF

d_call: NA
v_call: TRBV5-4
j_call: TRBJ2-2
clone_size: NA
cdr3_nt: TGTGCCAGCAGCCCTAGTCTTGGGGAGCTGTTTTTT
cdr3_aa: CASSPSLGELFF

d_call: NA
v_call: TRBV11-1
j_call: TRBJ2-1
clone_size: NA
cdr3_nt: TGTGCCAGCAGCTTCCCCGGTTCCCATGAGCAGTTCTTC
cdr3_aa: CASSFPGSHEQFF

d_call: TRBD2
v_call: TRBV28
j_call: TRBJ2-5
clone_size: few
cdr3_nt: TGTGCCAGCAGGGGACTAGCGGGAAATGTCGAAGAGACCCAGTACTTC
cdr3_aa: CASRGLAGNVEETQYF